These 5 T cell receptor beta chains came from one sample sequenced in a study of blood T cell repertoires in COVID-19. Some clones are missing from TCRdb's copy, which holds only in-frame ones; the method was immunoSEQ multiplex PCR. The table shows about 120,000 clones, with about 86% occurring only once. The specimen was peripheral blood. The receptors shown here come from a woman aged 45-65 years with acute or convalescent COVID-19.

CDR3 protein: CASSLVIGGSYEQYF. DNA for the CDR3: TGTGCCAGCAGCTTAGTAATAGGCGGGAGCTACGAGCAGTACTTC. The chain uses TRBV11-2 and TRBJ2-7; 7 positions agree with TRBD2. In germline, CDR1 is SGHAT, CDR2 FQNNGV. This CDR3 contains 15 residues. With V trimmed by 1 base and J by 3 bases, 6 bases remained unmatched.

The chain links TRBV9 to TRBJ2-7, with 10 bases identical to TRBD1. The CDR3 covers 15 residues. J gave up 2 bases and V 4 bases, and 6 bases lay outside the gene matches. CDR1 is SGDLS and CDR2 is YYNGEE in the germline V gene. DNA for the CDR3: TGTGCCAGCAGCCCGGGACAGGGGTTCGCCTACGAGCAGTACTTC. Its translation is CASSPGQGFAYEQYF.

Here the CDR3 reads CASSETVWEKLFF. CDR3 DNA sequence: TGCGCCAGCAGTGAGACAGTCTGGGAAAAACTGTTTTTT. The V and J genes are TRBV10-2 and TRBJ1-4; D is unresolved. This CDR3 comprises 13 residues. Germline lookup yields CDR1 WSHSY and CDR2 SAAADI. V lost 2 bases, J lost 8 bases, and 9 bases lay in between.

The rearrangement joins TRBV7-2 to TRBJ1-2; TRBD1 agrees at 7 bases. The CDR3 has 14 amino acids. Per the germline V gene, CDR1 is SGHTA and CDR2 is FQGNSA. Germline trimming cut 3 bases from V and 4 bases from J; bases unmatched to any gene: 5. The CDR3 loop is CASSFTTGSYGYTF. The CDR3, as DNA: TGTGCCAGCAGCTTCACGACAGGGAGCTATGGCTACACCTTC.

The chain carries TRBV19 and TRBJ1-2; TRBD1 matches 9 bases. The CDR3 extends over 18 amino acids. Germline V lookup: CDR1 LNHDA, CDR2 SQIVND (reference sequence). J gave up 0 bases and V 0 bases, and 8 bases lay outside the gene matches. The CDR3 DNA reads TGTGCCAGTAGTATAGATGGCGGGACAGGGTTCTCTAACTATGGCTACACCTTC. Its protein product is CASSIDGGTGFSNYGYTF.